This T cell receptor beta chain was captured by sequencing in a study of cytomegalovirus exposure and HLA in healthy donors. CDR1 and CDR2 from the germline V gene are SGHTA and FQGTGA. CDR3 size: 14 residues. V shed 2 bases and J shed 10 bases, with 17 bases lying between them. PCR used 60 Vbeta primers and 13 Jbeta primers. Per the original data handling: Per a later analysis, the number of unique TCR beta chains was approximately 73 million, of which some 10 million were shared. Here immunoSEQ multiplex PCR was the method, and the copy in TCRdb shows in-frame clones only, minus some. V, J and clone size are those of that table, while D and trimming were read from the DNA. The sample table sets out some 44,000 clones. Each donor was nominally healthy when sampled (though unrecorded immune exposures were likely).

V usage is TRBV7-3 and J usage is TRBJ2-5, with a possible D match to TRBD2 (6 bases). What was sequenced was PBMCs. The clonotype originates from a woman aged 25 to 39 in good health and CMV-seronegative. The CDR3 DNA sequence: TGTGCCAGCAGCTTAGGGAGCCCGCGGGGACTCCAGTACTTC. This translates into CASSLGSPRGLQYF.